These T cell receptor beta chains were read from a single sample in a study of blood T cell repertoires in COVID-19. The repertoire was sequenced with immunoSEQ multiplex PCR; TCRdb's copy has only in-frame clones and lacks some. The repertoire holds 200,000 to 300,000 clones, with about 88% as singletons. The sample taken for sequencing was peripheral blood. Every receptor here comes from a man aged 30-40 years with active or convalescent COVID-19. Each CDR3 is given with its conserved first and last residue. D genes are given only for firm matches. Clone size, where shown, is once, few, many, or a class for clones that have expanded.

V	J	size	D	CDR3	DNA
TRBV6-4	TRBJ2-3	once	TRBD2	CASSPRGTSGTDTQYF	TGTGCCAGCAGCCCTCGAGGGACTAGCGGCACAGATACGCAGTATTTT
TRBV6-6	TRBJ1-4	.	.	CASSYGGWDEKLFF	TGTGCCAGCAGTTACGGGGGGTGGGATGAAAAACTGTTTTTT
TRBV19	TRBJ2-3	.	TRBD2	CASSMVPGGPPDTQYF	TGTGCCAGTAGTATGGTCCCGGGGGGGCCCCCCGATACGCAGTATTTT
TRBV6-5	TRBJ2-7	.	.	CASSKINSSPYEQYF	TGTGCCAGCAGTAAGATCAACTCGAGCCCCTACGAGCAGTACTTC
TRBV5-1	TRBJ2-5	.	TRBD2	CASSPSGGQETQYF	TGCGCCAGCAGCCCTAGCGGGGGTCAAGAGACCCAGTACTTC
TRBV5-1	TRBJ2-2	.	.	CASSLTDPNTGELFF	TGCGCCAGCAGCTTGACAGACCCGAACACCGGGGAGCTGTTTTTT
TRBV2	TRBJ2-1	.	.	CASKVAGPNEQFF	TGTGCCAGCAAGGTGGCTGGGCCCAATGAGCAGTTCTTC
TRBV24-1	TRBJ2-1	.	.	CATSEGGQQSYNEQFF	TGTGCCACCAGTGAGGGGGGACAGCAGAGCTACAATGAGCAGTTCTTC
TRBV20-1	TRBJ2-3	.	TRBD2	CSASGGGGTDTQYF	TGCAGTGCTAGTGGCGGGGGGGGGACAGATACGCAGTATTTT
TRBV14	TRBJ2-7	.	TRBD1	CASSYGQGGYEQYF	TGTGCCAGCAGCTACGGACAGGGGGGCTACGAGCAGTACTTC
TRBV18	TRBJ1-1	.	.	CASSPSSGQRNTEAFF	TGTGCCAGCTCACCATCGTCGGGACAACGGAACACTGAAGCTTTCTTT
TRBV27	TRBJ1-2	once	TRBD1	CASSSPGQLYGYTF	TGTGCCAGCAGTTCGCCGGGACAGTTGTATGGCTACACCTTC
TRBV9	TRBJ2-1	.	.	CASSDEGGYNEQFF	TGTGCCAGCAGCGATGAGGGTGGCTACAATGAGCAGTTCTTC
TRBV4-1	TRBJ1-6	.	.	CASIEGTAASPLHF	TGCGCCAGCATAGAAGGCACAGCGGCTTCACCCCTCCACTTT
TRBV7-2	TRBJ2-7	.	TRBD1	CASSLSIGQGQYF	TGTGCCAGCAGCTTAAGTATCGGACAGGGGCAGTACTTC
TRBV4-1	TRBJ2-7	.	TRBD2	CASSQGVGGGRAYEQYF	TGCGCCAGCAGCCAAGGCGTGGGCGGGGGGAGAGCCTACGAGCAGTACTTC
TRBV7-2	TRBJ2-1	.	TRBD2	CASSSPSGGLHEQFF	TGTGCCAGCAGCTCCCCTAGCGGGGGCCTCCATGAGCAGTTCTTC
TRBV9	TRBJ2-3	.	.	CASSVSPADTQYF	TGTGCCAGCAGCGTTTCCCCGGCAGATACGCAGTATTTT
TRBV4-1	TRBJ1-6	.	.	CASSLGPGNEGNSPLHF	TGCGCCAGCAGCCTCGGGCCAGGCAACGAGGGTAATTCACCCCTCCACTTT
TRBV5-1	TRBJ2-1	few	.	CASSSYNEQFF	TGCGCCAGCTCTTCCTACAATGAGCAGTTCTTC
TRBV9	TRBJ2-1	once	TRBD1	CASSVEGGPYNEQFF	TGTGCCAGCAGCGTAGAAGGGGGCCCCTACAATGAGCAGTTCTTC
TRBV5-1	TRBJ1-3	few	.	CASSIDSGNTIYF	TGCGCCAGCAGCATAGACAGCGGAAACACCATATATTTT
TRBV19	TRBJ2-5	.	TRBD1	CASSIVGTGDETQYF	TGTGCCAGTAGTATAGTTGGGACAGGGGATGAGACCCAGTACTTC
TRBV9	TRBJ2-2	.	TRBD2	CASSVVGTSPTGELFF	TGTGCCAGCAGCGTAGTTGGGACTAGCCCGACCGGGGAGCTGTTTTTT
TRBV2	TRBJ2-7	once	.	CASSSKQSHEQYF	TGTGCCAGCAGTTCTAAACAGAGTCACGAGCAGTACTTC
TRBV5-6	TRBJ1-1	.	.	CASSFGGVPEAFF	TGTGCCAGCAGCTTTGGGGGGGTACCCGAAGCTTTCTTT
TRBV7-6	TRBJ2-3	.	.	CASSLRLVGLNADTQYF	TGTGCCAGCAGCTTAAGACTAGTGGGGCTTAATGCAGATACGCAGTATTTT
TRBV5-1	TRBJ1-2	.	TRBD1	CASSLQGNVVRGYGYTF	TGCGCCAGCAGCTTACAGGGGAATGTTGTACGCGGCTATGGCTACACCTTC
TRBV29-1	TRBJ2-7	.	.	CSVEELYKNSYEQYF	TGCAGCGTTGAAGAGTTGTACAAGAACTCCTACGAGCAGTACTTC
TRBV19	TRBJ1-6	once	TRBD1	CAGDRGLIYNSPLHF	TGTGCCGGAGACAGGGGGCTTATCTATAATTCACCCCTCCACTTT
TRBV19	TRBJ1-5	few	TRBD1	CASSADRVNQPQHF	TGTGCCAGTAGTGCGGACAGGGTTAATCAGCCCCAGCATTTT
TRBV9	TRBJ1-2	.	TRBD1	CASSTPGQVYGYTF	TGTGCCAGCAGCACCCCGGGACAGGTCTATGGCTACACCTTC
TRBV9	TRBJ1-2	.	TRBD1	CASSPTGAYGYTF	TGTGCCAGCAGCCCTACAGGGGCCTATGGCTACACCTTC
TRBV7-2	TRBJ1-2	once	.	CASSLEVYRTNYGYTF	TGTGCCAGCAGCTTAGAGGTTTACAGAACTAACTATGGCTACACCTTC
TRBV18	TRBJ2-5	.	TRBD1	CASSPGTAEETQYF	TGTGCCAGCTCACCAGGGACAGCAGAAGAGACCCAGTACTTC
TRBV12-3/TRBV12-4	TRBJ1-5	.	.	CASSQGKDQPQHF	TGTGCCAGCAGTCAGGGGAAGGATCAGCCCCAGCATTTT
TRBV2	TRBJ1-6	once	.	CASSEDVYRALNSPLHF	TGTGCCAGCAGTGAAGATGTTTACAGGGCCCTTAATTCACCCCTCCACTTT
TRBV27	TRBJ2-2	.	.	CASSFYYEQTGYTGELFF	TGTGCCAGCAGTTTTTATTACGAGCAGACAGGCTACACCGGGGAGCTGTTTTTT
TRBV7-7	TRBJ2-5	.	.	CASSLNGGETQYF	TGTGCCAGCAGCTTAAATGGGGGGGAGACCCAGTACTTC
TRBV27	TRBJ2-5	.	TRBD2	CASSLDPSGAQETQYF	TGTGCCAGCAGTTTAGATCCTAGCGGGGCACAAGAGACCCAGTACTTC
TRBV25-1	TRBJ2-5	.	.	CASSRGAGKTQYF	TGTGCCAGCAGCCGGGGGGCCGGTAAGACCCAGTACTTC